This paragraph reports one T cell receptor beta chain. Profiling relied on immunoSEQ multiplex PCR, and the TCRdb table lists in-frame clones only, not all of them. The data show about 320,000 clones, about 90% seen once. This entry is derived from a study of blood T cell repertoires in COVID-19. Trimming took 4 bases from V and 4 from J; bases not matched to a gene: 6. The germline CDR1 and CDR2 sequences are MNHNY and SVGAGI (reference sequence). This CDR3 spans 15 amino acids. Participants spanned ages roughly 18 to 95 years and resided in some 22 US areas. Grouping used clinical history reported by participants in a survey and questionnaire.

The sample was PBMCs or T cells enriched from blood (not recorded which). The TCR sequence derives from a woman in her twenties or thirties who had recovered from COVID-19. This rearrangement joins TRBV6-6 to TRBJ2-3; TRBD1 matches 9 bases. The CDR3 here is CASSFTGGLADTQYF. The CDR3 region has the DNA TGTGCCAGCAGTTTTACAGGGGGCCTCGCAGATACGCAGTATTTT.